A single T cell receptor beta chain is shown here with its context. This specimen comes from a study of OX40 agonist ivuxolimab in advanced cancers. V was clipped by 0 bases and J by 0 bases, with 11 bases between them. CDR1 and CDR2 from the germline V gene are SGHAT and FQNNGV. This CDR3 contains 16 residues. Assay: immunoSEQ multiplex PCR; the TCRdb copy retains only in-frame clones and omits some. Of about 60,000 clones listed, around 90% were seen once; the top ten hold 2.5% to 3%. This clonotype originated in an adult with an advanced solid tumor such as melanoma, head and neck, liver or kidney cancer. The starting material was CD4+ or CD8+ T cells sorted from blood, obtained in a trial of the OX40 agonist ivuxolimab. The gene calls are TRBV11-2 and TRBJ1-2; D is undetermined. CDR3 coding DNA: TGTGCCAGCAGCTTAGATCTCCAGGCCGCTAACTATGGCTACACCTTC. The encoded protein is CASSLDLQAANYGYTF.